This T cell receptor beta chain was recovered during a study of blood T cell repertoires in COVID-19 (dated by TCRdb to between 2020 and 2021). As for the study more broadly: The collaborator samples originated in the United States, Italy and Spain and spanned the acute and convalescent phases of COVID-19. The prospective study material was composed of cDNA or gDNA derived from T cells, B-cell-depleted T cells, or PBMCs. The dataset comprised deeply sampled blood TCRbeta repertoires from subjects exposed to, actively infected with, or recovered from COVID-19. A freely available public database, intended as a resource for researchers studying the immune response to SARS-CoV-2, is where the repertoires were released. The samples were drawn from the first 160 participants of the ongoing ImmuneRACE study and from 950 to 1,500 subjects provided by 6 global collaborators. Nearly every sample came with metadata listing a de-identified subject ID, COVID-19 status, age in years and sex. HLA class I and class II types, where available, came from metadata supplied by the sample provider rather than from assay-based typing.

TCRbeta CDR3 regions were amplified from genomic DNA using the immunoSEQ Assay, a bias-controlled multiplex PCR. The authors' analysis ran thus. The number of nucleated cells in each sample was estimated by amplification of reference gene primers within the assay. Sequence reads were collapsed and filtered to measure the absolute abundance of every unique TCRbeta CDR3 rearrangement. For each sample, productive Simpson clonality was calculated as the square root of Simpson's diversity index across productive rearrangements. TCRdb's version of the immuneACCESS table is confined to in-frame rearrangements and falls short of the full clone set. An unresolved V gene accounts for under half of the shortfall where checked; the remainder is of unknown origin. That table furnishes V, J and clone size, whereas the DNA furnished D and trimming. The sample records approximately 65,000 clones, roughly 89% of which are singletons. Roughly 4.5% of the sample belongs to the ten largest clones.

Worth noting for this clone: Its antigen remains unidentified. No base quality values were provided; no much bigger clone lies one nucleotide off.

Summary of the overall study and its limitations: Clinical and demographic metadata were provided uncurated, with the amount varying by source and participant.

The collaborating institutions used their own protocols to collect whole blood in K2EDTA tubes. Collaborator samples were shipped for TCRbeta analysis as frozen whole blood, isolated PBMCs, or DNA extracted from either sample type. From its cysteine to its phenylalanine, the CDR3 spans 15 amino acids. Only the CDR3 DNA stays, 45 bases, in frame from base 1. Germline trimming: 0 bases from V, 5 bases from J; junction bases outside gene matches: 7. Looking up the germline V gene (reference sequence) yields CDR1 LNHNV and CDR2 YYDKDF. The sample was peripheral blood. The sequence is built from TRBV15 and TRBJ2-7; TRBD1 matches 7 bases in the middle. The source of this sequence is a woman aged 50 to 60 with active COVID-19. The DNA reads TGTGCCACCAGCAGAGATTGGCGACAGGGTGACGAGCAGTACTTC. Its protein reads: CATSRDWRQGDEQYF. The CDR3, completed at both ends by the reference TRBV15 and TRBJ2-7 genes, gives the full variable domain DAMVIQNPRYQVTQFGKPVTLSCSQTLNHNVMYWYQQKSSQAPKLLFHYYDKDFNNEADTPDNFQSRRPNTSFCFLDIRSPGLGDTAMYLCATSRDWRQGDEQYFGPGTRLTVT.